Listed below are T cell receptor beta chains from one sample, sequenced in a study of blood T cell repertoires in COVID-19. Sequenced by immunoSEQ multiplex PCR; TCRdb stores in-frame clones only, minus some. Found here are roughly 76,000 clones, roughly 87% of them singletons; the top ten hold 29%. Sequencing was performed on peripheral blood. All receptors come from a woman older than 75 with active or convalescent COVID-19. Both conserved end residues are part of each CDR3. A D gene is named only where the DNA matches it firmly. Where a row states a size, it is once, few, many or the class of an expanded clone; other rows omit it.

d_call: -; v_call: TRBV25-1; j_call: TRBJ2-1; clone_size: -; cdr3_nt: TGTGCCAGCAGCGAGGATTCCCTCTCCTACAATGAGCAGTTCTTC; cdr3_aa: CASSEDSLSYNEQFF
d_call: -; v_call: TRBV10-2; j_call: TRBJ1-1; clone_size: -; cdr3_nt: TGCGCCAGCTGTCGACGGGGAGGCACTGAAGCTTTCTTT; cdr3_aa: CASCRRGGTEAFF
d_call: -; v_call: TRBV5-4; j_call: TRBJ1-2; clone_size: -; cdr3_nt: TGTGCCAGCAGCTTGGACGGGGTATTAATCTATGGCTACACCTTC; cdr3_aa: CASSLDGVLIYGYTF
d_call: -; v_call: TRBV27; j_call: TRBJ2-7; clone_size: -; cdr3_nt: TGTGCCAGCAGTTTATTGGGGGGATCCTCCTACGAGCAGTACTTC; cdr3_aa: CASSLLGGSSYEQYF
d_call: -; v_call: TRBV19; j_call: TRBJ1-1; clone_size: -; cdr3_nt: TGTGCCAGTAGGGAGGGGTGGACTGAAGCTTTCTTT; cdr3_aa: CASREGWTEAFF
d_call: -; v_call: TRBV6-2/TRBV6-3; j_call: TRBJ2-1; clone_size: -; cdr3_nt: TGTGCCAGCAGTTACCGGCCAGGGCTGCGGTACAATGAGCAGTTCTTC; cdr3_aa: CASSYRPGLRYNEQFF
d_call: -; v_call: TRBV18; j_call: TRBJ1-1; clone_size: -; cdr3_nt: TGTGCCAGCTCACGGGAGATTACAGGGTACACTGAAGCTTTCTTT; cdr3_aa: CASSREITGYTEAFF
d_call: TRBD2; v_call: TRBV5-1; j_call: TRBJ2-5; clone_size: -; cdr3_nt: TGCGCCAGCAGCTGGACTCAGGCGGGGGAAGAGACCCAGTACTTC; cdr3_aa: CASSWTQAGEETQYF
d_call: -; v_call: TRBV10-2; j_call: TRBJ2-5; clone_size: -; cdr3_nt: TGCGCCAGCAGTGACTTTTCCGAGTTAGAGACCCAGTACTTC; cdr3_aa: CASSDFSELETQYF
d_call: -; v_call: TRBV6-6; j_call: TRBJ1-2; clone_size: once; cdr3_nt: TGTGCCAGCAGTTACGACAGCGATAACTATGGCTACACCTTC; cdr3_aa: CASSYDSDNYGYTF
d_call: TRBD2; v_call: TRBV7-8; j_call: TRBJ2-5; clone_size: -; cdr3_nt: TGTGCCAGCATCGAGTCGCGGGGGGGGAACCAAGAGACCCAGTACTTC; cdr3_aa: CASIESRGGNQETQYF
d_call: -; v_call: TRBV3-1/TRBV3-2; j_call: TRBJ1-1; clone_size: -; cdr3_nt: TGTGCCAGCAGCCAAGAGATGCTAAGGGGCACTGAAGCTTTCTTT; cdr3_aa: CASSQEMLRGTEAFF
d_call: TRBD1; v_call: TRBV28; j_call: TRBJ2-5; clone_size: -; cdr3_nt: TGTGCCAGCAGTTTCGTGGACAGGGCGGAGACCCAGTACTTC; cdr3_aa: CASSFVDRAETQYF
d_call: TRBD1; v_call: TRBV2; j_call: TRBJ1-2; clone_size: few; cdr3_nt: TGTGCCAGCAGAAGAACAGGGGTGGGGAACTATGGCTACACCTTC; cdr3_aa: CASRRTGVGNYGYTF
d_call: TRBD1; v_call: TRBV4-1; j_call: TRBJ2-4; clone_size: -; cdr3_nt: TGCGCCAGCAGCCGAACTCCGACAGGGACGGACATTCAGTACTTC; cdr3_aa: CASSRTPTGTDIQYF
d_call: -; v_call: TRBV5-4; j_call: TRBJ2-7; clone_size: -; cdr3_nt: TGTGCCAGCAGCTTGGATTGGTTGGGGAGCGGATCGAGCCACGAGCAGTACTTC; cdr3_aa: CASSLDWLGSGSSHEQYF
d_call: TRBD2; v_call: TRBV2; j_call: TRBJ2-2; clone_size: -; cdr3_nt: TGTGCCAGCAGTGAACAATCTAGCGGGGGGGCCGGGGAGCTGTTTTTT; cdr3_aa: CASSEQSSGGAGELFF
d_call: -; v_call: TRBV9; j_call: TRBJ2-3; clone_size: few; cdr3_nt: TGTGCCAGCAGCGTACAATCCGGGGCAGATACGCAGTATTTT; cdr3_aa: CASSVQSGADTQYF
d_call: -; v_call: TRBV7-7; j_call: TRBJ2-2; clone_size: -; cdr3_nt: TGTGCTAGCAGCCTCGTCGCGAACACCGGGGAGCTGTTTTTT; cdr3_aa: CASSLVANTGELFF
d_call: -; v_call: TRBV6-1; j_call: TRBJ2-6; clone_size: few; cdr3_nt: TGTGCCAGCAGTGAAGACCGATGGGGCTCCTCTGGGGCCAACGTCCTGACTTTC; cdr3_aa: CASSEDRWGSSGANVLTF
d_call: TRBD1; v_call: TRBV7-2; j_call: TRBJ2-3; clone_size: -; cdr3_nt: TGTGCCAGCAGCGAGGACAGGAGCACAGATACGCAGTATTTT; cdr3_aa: CASSEDRSTDTQYF
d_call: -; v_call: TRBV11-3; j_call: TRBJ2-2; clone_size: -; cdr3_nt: TGTGCCAGCAGCTTGGGAGGCAGGGAAGACGGGGAGCTGTTTTTT; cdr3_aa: CASSLGGREDGELFF
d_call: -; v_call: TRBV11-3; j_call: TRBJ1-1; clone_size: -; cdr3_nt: TGTGCCAGCAGCTTATTCGGACACGATGCTTTCTTT; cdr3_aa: CASSLFGHDAFF
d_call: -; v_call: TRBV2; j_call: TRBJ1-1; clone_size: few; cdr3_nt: TGTGCCAGCACCGACCCCGGGGGCACTGAAGCTTTCTTT; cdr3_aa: CASTDPGGTEAFF
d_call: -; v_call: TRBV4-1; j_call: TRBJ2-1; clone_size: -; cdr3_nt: TGCGCCAGCAGCCTTCGTCCCCCAAAAGTGGACTATCAGGATGAGCAGTTCTTC; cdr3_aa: CASSLRPPKVDYQDEQFF
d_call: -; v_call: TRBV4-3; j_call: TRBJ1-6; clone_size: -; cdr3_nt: TGCGCCAGCAGCCCGAGTCCACAGACATATTCACCCCTCCACTTT; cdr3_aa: CASSPSPQTYSPLHF
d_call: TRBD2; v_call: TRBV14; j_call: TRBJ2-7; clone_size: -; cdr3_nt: TGTGCCAGCAGCCAAGAATTACTAGCGGGCACCTACGAGCAGTACTTC; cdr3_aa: CASSQELLAGTYEQYF
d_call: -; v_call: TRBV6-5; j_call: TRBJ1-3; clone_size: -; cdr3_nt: TGTGCCAGCAGTTACTCCTCAGGGGCCTCTGGAAACACCATATATTTT; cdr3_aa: CASSYSSGASGNTIYF
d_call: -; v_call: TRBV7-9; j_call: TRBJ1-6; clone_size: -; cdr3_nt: TGTGCCAGCAGCGTCAGGGTTCCGGATAATTCACCCCTCCACTTT; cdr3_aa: CASSVRVPDNSPLHF
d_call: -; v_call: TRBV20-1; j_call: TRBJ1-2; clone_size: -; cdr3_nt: TGCAGTGCTAGTGTGGGGCCCTATGGCTACACCTTC; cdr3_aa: CSASVGPYGYTF
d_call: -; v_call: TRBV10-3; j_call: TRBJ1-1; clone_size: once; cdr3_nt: TGTGCCATCACTGGGGCGGGAGGTATAGGCACTGAAGCTTTCTTT; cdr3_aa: CAITGAGGIGTEAFF
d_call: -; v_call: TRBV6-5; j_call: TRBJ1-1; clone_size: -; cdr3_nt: TGTGCCTCCGCTCCCATTCGGGAGGCAGCTTTCTTT; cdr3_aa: CASAPIREAAFF
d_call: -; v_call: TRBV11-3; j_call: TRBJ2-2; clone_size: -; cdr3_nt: TGTGCCAGCAGCTTGAGGGTCGGCACCGGGGAGCTGTTTTTT; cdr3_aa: CASSLRVGTGELFF
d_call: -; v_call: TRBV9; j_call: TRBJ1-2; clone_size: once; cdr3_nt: TGTGCCAGCAGCGTCCTGAACTATGGCTACACCTTC; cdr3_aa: CASSVLNYGYTF
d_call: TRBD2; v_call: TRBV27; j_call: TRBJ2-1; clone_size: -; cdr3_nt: TGTGCCAGCAGTTTACTACTAGCGGGGGTTAATGAGCAGTTCTTC; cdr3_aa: CASSLLLAGVNEQFF
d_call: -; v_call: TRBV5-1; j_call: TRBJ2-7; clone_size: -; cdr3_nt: TGCGCCAGCAGCTTGCAGGTTTCCTACGAGCAGTACTTC; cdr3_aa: CASSLQVSYEQYF
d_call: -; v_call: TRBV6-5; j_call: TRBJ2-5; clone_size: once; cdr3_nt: TGTGCCAGCAGAGCAAGGGACGGACAGGAGACCCAGTACTTC; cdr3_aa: CASRARDGQETQYF
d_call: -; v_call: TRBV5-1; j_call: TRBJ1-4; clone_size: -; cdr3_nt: TGCGCCAGCAGCACAGAACCACCGATGCGGACGTTGATACGGGATAATGAAAAACTGTTTTTT; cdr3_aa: CASSTEPPMRTLIRDNEKLFF
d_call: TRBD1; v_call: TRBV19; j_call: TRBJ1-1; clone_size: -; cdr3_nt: TGTGCCAGTAGTACCACAATACAGGGGCATACTGAAGCTTTCTTT; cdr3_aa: CASSTTIQGHTEAFF
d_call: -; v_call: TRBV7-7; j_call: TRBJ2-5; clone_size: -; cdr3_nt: TGTGCCAGCAGCCAACACCCCGGGGGTCAAGAGACCCAGTACTTC; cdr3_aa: CASSQHPGGQETQYF
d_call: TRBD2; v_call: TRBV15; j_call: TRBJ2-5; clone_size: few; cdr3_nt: TGTGCCACCAGCAGATGGGGAGGGGTTGACGAGACCCAGTACTTC; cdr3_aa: CATSRWGGVDETQYF
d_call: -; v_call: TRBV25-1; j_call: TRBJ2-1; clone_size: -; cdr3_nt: TGTGCCAGCAGTGCCACTAGCTCCTACAATGAGCAGTTCTTC; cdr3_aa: CASSATSSYNEQFF
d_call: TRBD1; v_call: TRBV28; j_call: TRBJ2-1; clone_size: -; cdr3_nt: TGTGCCAGCAGTTCAGTGACAGGGGGCTACAATGAGCAGTTCTTC; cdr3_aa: CASSSVTGGYNEQFF
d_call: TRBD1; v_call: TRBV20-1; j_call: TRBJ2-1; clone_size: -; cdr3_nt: TGCAGTGCTGAACAGGGGAACGAGCAGTTCTTC; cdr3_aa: CSAEQGNEQFF
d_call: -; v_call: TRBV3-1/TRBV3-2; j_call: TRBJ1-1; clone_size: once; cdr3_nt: TGTGCCAGCAGCAACAGGGTTTCTACCCTTGAGGCTTTCTTT; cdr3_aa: CASSNRVSTLEAFF
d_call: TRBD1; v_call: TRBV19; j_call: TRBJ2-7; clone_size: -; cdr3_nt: TGTGCCAGTAGTAGGTCAGCGGACAGGGGCGAGCAGTACTTC; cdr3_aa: CASSRSADRGEQYF
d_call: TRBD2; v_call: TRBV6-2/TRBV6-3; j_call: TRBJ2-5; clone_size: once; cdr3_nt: TGTGCCAGCAGCCGTCCCGGACTAGCGGGGGGACACCCGCAAGAGACCCAGTACTTC; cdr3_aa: CASSRPGLAGGHPQETQYF
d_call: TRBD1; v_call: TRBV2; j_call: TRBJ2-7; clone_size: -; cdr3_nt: TGTGCCAGCAGTGAAACAGGGGTGTGGAAGCAGTACTTC; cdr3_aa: CASSETGVWKQYF
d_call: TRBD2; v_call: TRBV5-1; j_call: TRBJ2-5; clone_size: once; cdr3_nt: TGCGCCAGCAGCTTAAGCGGGGGGGGCCAAGAGACCCAGTACTTC; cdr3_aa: CASSLSGGGQETQYF
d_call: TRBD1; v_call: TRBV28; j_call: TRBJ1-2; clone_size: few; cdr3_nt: TGTGCCAGCAGTTTAGGGGTTCGGGGACAGCGGTCTACCGGCTACACCTTC; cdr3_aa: CASSLGVRGQRSTGYTF
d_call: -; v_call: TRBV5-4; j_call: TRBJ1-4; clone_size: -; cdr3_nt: TGTGCCAGCAGCTTGGCCGGCGGGGCAACTAATGAAAAACTGTTTTTT; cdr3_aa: CASSLAGGATNEKLFF
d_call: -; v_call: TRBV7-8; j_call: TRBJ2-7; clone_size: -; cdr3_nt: TGTGCCAGCGGTTTCGACAGGACGTACGAGCAGTACTTC; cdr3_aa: CASGFDRTYEQYF
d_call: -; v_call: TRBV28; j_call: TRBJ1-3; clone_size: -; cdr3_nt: TGTGCCAGCAGTTTAATGCAGGGAAGGCGAAACACCATATATTTT; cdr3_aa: CASSLMQGRRNTIYF
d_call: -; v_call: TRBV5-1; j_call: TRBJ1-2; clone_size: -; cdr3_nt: TGCGCCAGCAGCACGGGCGGGGGGCTGGGCTATGGCTACACCTTC; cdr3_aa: CASSTGGGLGYGYTF
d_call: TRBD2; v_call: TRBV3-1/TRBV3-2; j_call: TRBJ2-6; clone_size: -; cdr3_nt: TGTGCCAGCAGCCAAGTTCCAGCGGGGATCCCTGGGGCCAACGTCCTGACTTTC; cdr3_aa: CASSQVPAGIPGANVLTF
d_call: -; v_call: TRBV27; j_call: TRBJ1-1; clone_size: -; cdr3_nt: TGTGCCAGCAGTTTATCACAGTACACTGAAGCTTTCTTT; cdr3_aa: CASSLSQYTEAFF
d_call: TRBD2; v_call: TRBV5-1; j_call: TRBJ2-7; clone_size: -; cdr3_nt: TGCGCCAGCAACGGAGCGGGGGTGGGTTCCGAGCAGTACTTC; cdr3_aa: CASNGAGVGSEQYF
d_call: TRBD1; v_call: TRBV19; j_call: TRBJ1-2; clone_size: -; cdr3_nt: TGTGCCAGTAGAAAACAGGGGGCTAACTATGGCTACACCTTC; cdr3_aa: CASRKQGANYGYTF
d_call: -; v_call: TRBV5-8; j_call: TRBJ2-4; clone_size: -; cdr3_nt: TGTGCCAGCAGCTTGAGAGGGGCCAAAAACATTCAGTACTTC; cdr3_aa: CASSLRGAKNIQYF
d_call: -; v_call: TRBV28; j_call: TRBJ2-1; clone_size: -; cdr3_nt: TGTGCCAGCAGTTTGAGCTGGGAGCAGTTCTTC; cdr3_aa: CASSLSWEQFF